Presented here are 20 T cell receptor beta chains from one specimen sequenced in a study of cytomegalovirus exposure and HLA in healthy donors. In the PCR, 60 Vbeta and 13 Jbeta primers were used. Repertoires were generated with immunoSEQ multiplex PCR, while TCRdb's copy carries only in-frame clones and drops some. The top ten hold 3.5% to 4.5% of the sample, which has some 100,000 clones, approximately 80% seen once. The sample taken for sequencing was PBMCs. All receptors come from a female donor in good health and CMV-seropositive.

The chain links TRBV5-1 to TRBJ2-5; tentatively, D is TRBD1 (6 bases). TRBJ2-7 matches the DNA end more closely, so the J call is doubtful. The CDR3 runs 15 residues. Germline lookup yields CDR1 SGHRS and CDR2 YFSETQ. The CDR3 region has the DNA TGCGCCAGTCGATTAGACATGGGGGCTTTTAACGAGCAGTACTTC. This translates into CASRLDMGAFNEQYF.

This clone was seen a few times. The chain carries TRBV19 and TRBJ1-1; tentatively, D is TRBD1 (5 bases). The germline gives CDR1 LNHDA, CDR2 SQIVND (reference sequence). V was shortened by 8 bases and J by 0 bases, with 16 bases between the two germline ends. The CDR3 consists of 15 residues. The CDR3 DNA follows: TGTGCCAGTGGTCAGGGTCGGGGGATGAACACTGAAGCTTTCTTT. It specifies CASGQGRGMNTEAFF. Using reference TRBV19 and TRBJ1-1 for the parts outside the CDR3, the full variable domain is DGGITQSPKYLFRKEGQNVTLSCEQNLNHDAMYWYRQDPGQGLRLIYYSQIVNDFQKGDIAEGYSVSREKKESFPLTVTSAQKNPTAFYLCASGQGRGMNTEAFFGQGTRLTVV.

The J gene is TRBJ1-1, the V gene TRBV6-1; possible D gene TRBD1, 5 bases. The V end lost 4 bases, the J end lost 6 bases, and 12 bases lay between the germline ends. In germline, CDR1 is MNHNS, CDR2 SASEGT. This CDR3 spans 13 amino acids. CDR3: CASSGRVRAEAFF. The CDR3 DNA sequence: TGTGCCAGCAGTGGCAGGGTACGAGCTGAAGCTTTCTTT.

This CDR3 is CASSLMGGSPHEQYF. The CDR3 DNA is TGTGCCAGCAGTTTAATGGGCGGGAGCCCCCACGAGCAGTACTTC. The chain couples TRBV27 to TRBJ2-7, with 7 bases matching TRBD2. Germline trimming cut 2 bases from V and 5 bases from J; bases unmatched to any gene: 9. Looked up from germline, CDR1 is MNHEY and CDR2 is SMNVEV (reference sequence). The CDR3 contains 15 residues.

This chain links TRBV4-1 with TRBJ2-7; D perhaps matches TRBD2 (6 bases). This CDR3 comprises 16 residues. V was pared by 0 bases and J by 0 bases, with 12 bases between. CDR1 MGHRA and CDR2 YSYEKL come from the germline V gene. CDR3 in DNA: TGCGCCAGCAGCCAAGAATCTAGCGCCAGCTCCTACGAGCAGTACTTC. This translates into CASSQESSASSYEQYF.

The rearrangement joins TRBV6-5 to TRBJ2-2, with D perhaps TRBD2 (5 bases). With 6 bases removed from V and 0 bases from J, the gap between germline ends came to 8 bases. CDR3 length: 14 residues. Germline CDR1 MNHEY, CDR2 SVGAGI. The CDR3 nucleotides are TGTGCCAGCAGAGCGGTTGCGAACACCGGGGAGCTGTTTTTT. It specifies CASRAVANTGELFF.

This clone was counted between two and nine times. The CDR3 DNA follows: TGCAGCGTTAAGGTGGACCGAGGGGCTTTCTTT. It encodes CSVKVDRGAFF. V is TRBV29-1 and J is TRBJ1-1, with D uncertain. Germline-derived CDR1 and CDR2 are SQVTM and ANQGSEA. The ends were cut back, 5 bases at V and 11 bases at J, with 15 bases in the middle. This CDR3 region has 11 residues.

V gene TRBV10-1 combines with J gene TRBJ2-1, with TRBD2 matching 8 bases. V dropped 5 bases and J dropped 5; count of bases not matched to a gene: 8. Germline CDR1 WNHNN, CDR2 SYGVQD (reference sequence). This CDR3 comprises 15 residues. CDR3 sequence: CASSLSGTTHNEQFF. In DNA form, the CDR3 reads TGCGCCAGCAGTCTTAGCGGGACGACCCACAATGAGCAGTTCTTC.

This chain joins TRBV9 and TRBJ2-2, with D possibly being TRBD2 (6 bases). The CDR3 extends over 14 amino acids. V was pared by 7 bases and J by 4 bases, with 14 bases between. Germline CDR1 reads SGDLS; CDR2 reads YYNGEE. CDR3 coding DNA: TGTGCCAGCGGGGTCCTTAGCGGCACCGGGGAGCTGTTTTTT. It yields the protein CASGVLSGTGELFF.

V gene TRBV5-1 combines with J gene TRBJ1-2; TRBD1 might be the D (6 bases). This CDR3 is built from 12 residues. The V and J ends lost 0 bases and 6 bases respectively, with 6 bases between them. CDR1 is SGHRS and CDR2 is YFSETQ in the germline V gene. This CDR3 is CASSLDRDGYTF. CDR3 nucleotides: TGCGCCAGCAGCTTGGACAGGGATGGCTACACCTTC.

This chain links TRBV6-4 with TRBJ1-5; D might be TRBD1 (5 bases). Germline CDR1 MRHNA, CDR2 SNTAGT. Trimming shortened V by 4 bases and J by 6 bases, and 10 bases separated the two germline ends. The CDR3 runs to 13 residues. The CDR3 is CASSGQYGQPQHF. The CDR3 DNA follows: TGTGCCAGCAGTGGACAGTACGGTCAGCCCCAGCATTTT.

The V and J genes are TRBV5-1 and TRBJ1-1; tentatively, D is TRBD1 (5 bases). Germline CDR1 and CDR2: SGHRS and YFSETQ. This CDR3 is 16 amino acids long. V was cut by 0 bases and J by 3 bases, with 15 bases left in between. CDR3 coding DNA: TGCGCCAGCAGCTTGGGGGTAGGGGTGTTAGACACTGAAGCTTTCTTT. Amino acid sequence: CASSLGVGVLDTEAFF.

J is TRBJ1-1 and V is TRBV5-5, with D uncertain. V dropped 4 bases and J dropped 4 bases, with 14 bases sitting between them. Germline lookup yields CDR1 SGHKS and CDR2 YYEKEE (reference sequence). The CDR3 has 14 residues. CDR3 amino acids: CASSHGSRVTEAFF. In DNA, the CDR3 is TGTGCCAGCAGCCACGGGTCGAGGGTCACTGAAGCTTTCTTT.

The J gene is TRBJ2-7, the V gene TRBV19; 9 bases map to TRBD1. J gave up 6 bases and V 4 bases, and 7 bases lay outside the gene matches. Germline V gene data show CDR1 as LNHDA and CDR2 as SQIVND (reference sequence). There are 14 residues in the CDR3. CDR3: CASSNGQGPGEQYF. DNA for the CDR3: TGTGCCAGTAGTAATGGACAGGGGCCCGGCGAGCAGTACTTC.

V is TRBV5-1 and J is TRBJ1-6; D is perhaps TRBD1 (5 bases). This CDR3 is built from 13 residues. The germline V and J ends were trimmed by 4 bases and 5 bases, with 7 bases remaining between them. CDR1 SGHRS and CDR2 YFSETQ come from the germline V gene. The CDR3 here is CASSEQDNSPLHF. In nucleotides, the CDR3 is TGCGCCAGCAGCGAACAGGATAATTCACCCCTCCACTTT.

The sample holds one count of this clone. The chain employs TRBV5-3 and TRBJ2-7; the match to TRBD2 covers 8 bases. TRBV5-3 is recorded as an ORF, its role being uncertain. The ends lost 0 bases at V and 4 bases at J; junction bases unmatched: 9. This CDR3 is 16 amino acids long. The CDR3, as DNA: TGTGCCAGAAGCTTGGACGGGAGGGCCCTCTTTTACGAGCAGTACTTC. This codes for CARSLDGRALFYEQYF.

The rearrangement links TRBV7-9 to TRBJ1-2; no clear D. V lost 5 bases and J lost 9, with 16 bases in between. Per the germline V gene, CDR1 is SEHNR and CDR2 is FQNEAQ (reference sequence). CDR3 length equals 13 residues. DNA of the CDR3: TGTGCCAGCAGCCAGAGGGCCGCCGTTCGCTACACCTTC. Translation: CASSQRAAVRYTF.

This clone was seen only a few times. V usage is TRBV5-1 and J usage is TRBJ1-1, with no clear D. Germline CDR1 and CDR2: SGHRS and YFSETQ. The V end was cut by 0 bases, the J end by 3 bases, with 12 bases between. The CDR3 is 15 residues long. The CDR3 region has the DNA TGCGCCAGCAGCTTGGCCGGGAAGCGGGACACTGAAGCTTTCTTT. Translation: CASSLAGKRDTEAFF.

J is TRBJ2-7 and V is TRBV27, with a weak D call TRBD2 (6 bases). Germline-derived CDR1 and CDR2 are MNHEY and SMNVEV (reference sequence). The CDR3 spans 13 residues. The V and J ends lost 0 bases and 4 bases respectively, with 7 bases between them. The CDR3 loop is CASSLSEGYEQYF. In nucleotides, the CDR3 is TGTGCCAGCAGTTTATCGGAGGGGTACGAGCAGTACTTC.

This clone occurred a few times. This rearrangement joins TRBV30 to TRBJ1-5, with D unclear. The CDR3 spans 15 residues. Trimming shortened V by 2 bases and J by 3 bases, and 14 bases separated the two germline ends. Germline-derived CDR1 and CDR2 are GTSNPN and SVGIG (reference sequence). The CDR3 sequence: CAWSYRGTTNQPQHF. The CDR3 nucleotides read TGTGCCTGGAGTTACCGGGGTACGACCAATCAGCCCCAGCATTTT.